This paragraph covers one T cell receptor beta chain sequence. Its antigen is still unknown. 5'RACE primed at constant segments yielded TCR alpha and TCR beta cDNA libraries bearing sample barcodes and UMIs. In TCRdb, the 5' RACE reads were re-called with MiXCR into one record per CDR3 protein. The table lists 190,000 or so distinct CDR3 sequences, 20% to 25% of them singletons. This specimen comes from a study of T-cell memory formation after mild COVID-19. Study results and limitations: Contracting CD4+ clones sat mainly in CM and EM; CD8+ in EMRA. Day 15 to 85 contracting clones showed balanced CD4/CD8; day 15 to 37 expanders favored CD4+. That cross-reactive memory joined was suggested by some responding clones appearing in pre-infection memory.

The source is an adult woman who had mild COVID-19 (a few samples of this study predate the infection). Cell type and time point are not known. Sequenced material: PBMCs or a T cell subset sorted from them (not recorded which).

The CDR3 reads CASSYAASGYYNEQFF. Here the CDR3 DNA reads TGTGCCAGCAGTTATGCCGCTAGCGGGTATTACAATGAGCAGTTCTTC. The J gene is TRBJ2-1, the V gene TRBV6-5; 8 nucleotides agree with TRBD2. CDR1 and CDR2 from the germline V gene are MNHEY and SVGAGI. This CDR3 has 16 residues. J was trimmed by 4 bases and V by 3 bases; bases with no gene match: 8.